This TCR beta chain originates from a study of graft-versus-host responses after intestinal transplantation. General study points: Allografts carried high graft-versus-host to host-versus-graft clonal ratios in patients having graft-donor T cell macrochimerism. With peak circulating GvH clone levels came an association with early post-transplant HvG declines.

Assay: immunoSEQ multiplex PCR; the TCRdb copy retains only in-frame clones and omits some. The sample shows roughly 5,500 clones, approximately 28% of them seen only once. Per germline, CDR1 LNHDA and CDR2 SQIVND (reference sequence). V dropped 5 bases and J dropped 4; count of bases not matched to a gene: 15. The CDR3 has 18 residues. Once the reaction had ended, proliferating CFSE-low CD3+CD4+ and CD3+CD8+ responders were sorted. This chain joins TRBV19 and TRBJ1-4, with 8 nucleotides matching TRBD1. The sequencing here drew on alloreactive CD4+ T cells from a mixed lymphocyte reaction culture, taken before transplantation. Subset described: CFSE-low proliferating T cells sorted from approximately six-day pre-transplant mixed lymphocyte reaction (GvH or HvG direction). This receptor was identified in a human patient who was an organ donor for intestinal transplantation. CDR3 sequence: CASSGAPGQVRSNEKLFF. DNA of the CDR3: TGTGCCAGTAGTGGAGCTCCGGGACAGGTTCGGAGTAATGAAAAACTGTTTTTT.